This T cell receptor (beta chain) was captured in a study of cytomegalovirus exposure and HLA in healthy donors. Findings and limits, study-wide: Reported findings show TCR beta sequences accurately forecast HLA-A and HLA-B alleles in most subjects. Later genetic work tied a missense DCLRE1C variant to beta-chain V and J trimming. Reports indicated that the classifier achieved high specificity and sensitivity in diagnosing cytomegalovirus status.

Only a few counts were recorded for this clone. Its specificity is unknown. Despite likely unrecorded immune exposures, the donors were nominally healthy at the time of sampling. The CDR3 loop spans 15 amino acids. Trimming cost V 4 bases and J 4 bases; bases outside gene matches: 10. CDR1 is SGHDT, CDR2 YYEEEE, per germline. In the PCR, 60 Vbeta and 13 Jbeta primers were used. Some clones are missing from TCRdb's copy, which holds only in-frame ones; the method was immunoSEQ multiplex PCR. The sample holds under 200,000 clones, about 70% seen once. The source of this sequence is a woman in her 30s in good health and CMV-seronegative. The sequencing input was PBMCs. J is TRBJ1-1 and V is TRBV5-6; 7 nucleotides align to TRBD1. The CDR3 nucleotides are TGTGCCAGCAGCCGCGCACAGGGGCGGGGCACTGAAGCTTTCTTT. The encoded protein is CASSRAQGRGTEAFF.